The clone carrying this T cell receptor (beta chain) showed up just a few times. No antigen is known for it. The sample belongs to a study of response to subunit inactivated influenza vaccine. TCRdb reprocessed the RT-PCR reads with MiXCR, giving one entry per CDR3 protein. The table has around 200,000 distinct CDR3 sequences, nearly 9.5% seen once; the top ten hold under 13%. The CDR3 is 15 residues long. The V gene lost 6 bases and the J gene lost 2 bases, with 14 bases spanning the gap. CDR1 is SGHVS, CDR2 FQNEAQ, per germline. Study-level findings and limits: The authors suggested that few new T cells are recruited per seasonal influenza vaccination.

The source was non-naive T cells sorted from PBMCs, collected on the day of vaccination. The rearrangement links TRBV7-8 to TRBJ2-1; a possible D gene is TRBD2 (6 bases). The TCR sequence derives from a man over 45 who received an inactivated influenza vaccine. The CDR3 DNA is TGTGCCAGCAGGTACCGCGGGGACGCCTACAATGAGCAGTTCTTC. Translated: CASRYRGDAYNEQFF.